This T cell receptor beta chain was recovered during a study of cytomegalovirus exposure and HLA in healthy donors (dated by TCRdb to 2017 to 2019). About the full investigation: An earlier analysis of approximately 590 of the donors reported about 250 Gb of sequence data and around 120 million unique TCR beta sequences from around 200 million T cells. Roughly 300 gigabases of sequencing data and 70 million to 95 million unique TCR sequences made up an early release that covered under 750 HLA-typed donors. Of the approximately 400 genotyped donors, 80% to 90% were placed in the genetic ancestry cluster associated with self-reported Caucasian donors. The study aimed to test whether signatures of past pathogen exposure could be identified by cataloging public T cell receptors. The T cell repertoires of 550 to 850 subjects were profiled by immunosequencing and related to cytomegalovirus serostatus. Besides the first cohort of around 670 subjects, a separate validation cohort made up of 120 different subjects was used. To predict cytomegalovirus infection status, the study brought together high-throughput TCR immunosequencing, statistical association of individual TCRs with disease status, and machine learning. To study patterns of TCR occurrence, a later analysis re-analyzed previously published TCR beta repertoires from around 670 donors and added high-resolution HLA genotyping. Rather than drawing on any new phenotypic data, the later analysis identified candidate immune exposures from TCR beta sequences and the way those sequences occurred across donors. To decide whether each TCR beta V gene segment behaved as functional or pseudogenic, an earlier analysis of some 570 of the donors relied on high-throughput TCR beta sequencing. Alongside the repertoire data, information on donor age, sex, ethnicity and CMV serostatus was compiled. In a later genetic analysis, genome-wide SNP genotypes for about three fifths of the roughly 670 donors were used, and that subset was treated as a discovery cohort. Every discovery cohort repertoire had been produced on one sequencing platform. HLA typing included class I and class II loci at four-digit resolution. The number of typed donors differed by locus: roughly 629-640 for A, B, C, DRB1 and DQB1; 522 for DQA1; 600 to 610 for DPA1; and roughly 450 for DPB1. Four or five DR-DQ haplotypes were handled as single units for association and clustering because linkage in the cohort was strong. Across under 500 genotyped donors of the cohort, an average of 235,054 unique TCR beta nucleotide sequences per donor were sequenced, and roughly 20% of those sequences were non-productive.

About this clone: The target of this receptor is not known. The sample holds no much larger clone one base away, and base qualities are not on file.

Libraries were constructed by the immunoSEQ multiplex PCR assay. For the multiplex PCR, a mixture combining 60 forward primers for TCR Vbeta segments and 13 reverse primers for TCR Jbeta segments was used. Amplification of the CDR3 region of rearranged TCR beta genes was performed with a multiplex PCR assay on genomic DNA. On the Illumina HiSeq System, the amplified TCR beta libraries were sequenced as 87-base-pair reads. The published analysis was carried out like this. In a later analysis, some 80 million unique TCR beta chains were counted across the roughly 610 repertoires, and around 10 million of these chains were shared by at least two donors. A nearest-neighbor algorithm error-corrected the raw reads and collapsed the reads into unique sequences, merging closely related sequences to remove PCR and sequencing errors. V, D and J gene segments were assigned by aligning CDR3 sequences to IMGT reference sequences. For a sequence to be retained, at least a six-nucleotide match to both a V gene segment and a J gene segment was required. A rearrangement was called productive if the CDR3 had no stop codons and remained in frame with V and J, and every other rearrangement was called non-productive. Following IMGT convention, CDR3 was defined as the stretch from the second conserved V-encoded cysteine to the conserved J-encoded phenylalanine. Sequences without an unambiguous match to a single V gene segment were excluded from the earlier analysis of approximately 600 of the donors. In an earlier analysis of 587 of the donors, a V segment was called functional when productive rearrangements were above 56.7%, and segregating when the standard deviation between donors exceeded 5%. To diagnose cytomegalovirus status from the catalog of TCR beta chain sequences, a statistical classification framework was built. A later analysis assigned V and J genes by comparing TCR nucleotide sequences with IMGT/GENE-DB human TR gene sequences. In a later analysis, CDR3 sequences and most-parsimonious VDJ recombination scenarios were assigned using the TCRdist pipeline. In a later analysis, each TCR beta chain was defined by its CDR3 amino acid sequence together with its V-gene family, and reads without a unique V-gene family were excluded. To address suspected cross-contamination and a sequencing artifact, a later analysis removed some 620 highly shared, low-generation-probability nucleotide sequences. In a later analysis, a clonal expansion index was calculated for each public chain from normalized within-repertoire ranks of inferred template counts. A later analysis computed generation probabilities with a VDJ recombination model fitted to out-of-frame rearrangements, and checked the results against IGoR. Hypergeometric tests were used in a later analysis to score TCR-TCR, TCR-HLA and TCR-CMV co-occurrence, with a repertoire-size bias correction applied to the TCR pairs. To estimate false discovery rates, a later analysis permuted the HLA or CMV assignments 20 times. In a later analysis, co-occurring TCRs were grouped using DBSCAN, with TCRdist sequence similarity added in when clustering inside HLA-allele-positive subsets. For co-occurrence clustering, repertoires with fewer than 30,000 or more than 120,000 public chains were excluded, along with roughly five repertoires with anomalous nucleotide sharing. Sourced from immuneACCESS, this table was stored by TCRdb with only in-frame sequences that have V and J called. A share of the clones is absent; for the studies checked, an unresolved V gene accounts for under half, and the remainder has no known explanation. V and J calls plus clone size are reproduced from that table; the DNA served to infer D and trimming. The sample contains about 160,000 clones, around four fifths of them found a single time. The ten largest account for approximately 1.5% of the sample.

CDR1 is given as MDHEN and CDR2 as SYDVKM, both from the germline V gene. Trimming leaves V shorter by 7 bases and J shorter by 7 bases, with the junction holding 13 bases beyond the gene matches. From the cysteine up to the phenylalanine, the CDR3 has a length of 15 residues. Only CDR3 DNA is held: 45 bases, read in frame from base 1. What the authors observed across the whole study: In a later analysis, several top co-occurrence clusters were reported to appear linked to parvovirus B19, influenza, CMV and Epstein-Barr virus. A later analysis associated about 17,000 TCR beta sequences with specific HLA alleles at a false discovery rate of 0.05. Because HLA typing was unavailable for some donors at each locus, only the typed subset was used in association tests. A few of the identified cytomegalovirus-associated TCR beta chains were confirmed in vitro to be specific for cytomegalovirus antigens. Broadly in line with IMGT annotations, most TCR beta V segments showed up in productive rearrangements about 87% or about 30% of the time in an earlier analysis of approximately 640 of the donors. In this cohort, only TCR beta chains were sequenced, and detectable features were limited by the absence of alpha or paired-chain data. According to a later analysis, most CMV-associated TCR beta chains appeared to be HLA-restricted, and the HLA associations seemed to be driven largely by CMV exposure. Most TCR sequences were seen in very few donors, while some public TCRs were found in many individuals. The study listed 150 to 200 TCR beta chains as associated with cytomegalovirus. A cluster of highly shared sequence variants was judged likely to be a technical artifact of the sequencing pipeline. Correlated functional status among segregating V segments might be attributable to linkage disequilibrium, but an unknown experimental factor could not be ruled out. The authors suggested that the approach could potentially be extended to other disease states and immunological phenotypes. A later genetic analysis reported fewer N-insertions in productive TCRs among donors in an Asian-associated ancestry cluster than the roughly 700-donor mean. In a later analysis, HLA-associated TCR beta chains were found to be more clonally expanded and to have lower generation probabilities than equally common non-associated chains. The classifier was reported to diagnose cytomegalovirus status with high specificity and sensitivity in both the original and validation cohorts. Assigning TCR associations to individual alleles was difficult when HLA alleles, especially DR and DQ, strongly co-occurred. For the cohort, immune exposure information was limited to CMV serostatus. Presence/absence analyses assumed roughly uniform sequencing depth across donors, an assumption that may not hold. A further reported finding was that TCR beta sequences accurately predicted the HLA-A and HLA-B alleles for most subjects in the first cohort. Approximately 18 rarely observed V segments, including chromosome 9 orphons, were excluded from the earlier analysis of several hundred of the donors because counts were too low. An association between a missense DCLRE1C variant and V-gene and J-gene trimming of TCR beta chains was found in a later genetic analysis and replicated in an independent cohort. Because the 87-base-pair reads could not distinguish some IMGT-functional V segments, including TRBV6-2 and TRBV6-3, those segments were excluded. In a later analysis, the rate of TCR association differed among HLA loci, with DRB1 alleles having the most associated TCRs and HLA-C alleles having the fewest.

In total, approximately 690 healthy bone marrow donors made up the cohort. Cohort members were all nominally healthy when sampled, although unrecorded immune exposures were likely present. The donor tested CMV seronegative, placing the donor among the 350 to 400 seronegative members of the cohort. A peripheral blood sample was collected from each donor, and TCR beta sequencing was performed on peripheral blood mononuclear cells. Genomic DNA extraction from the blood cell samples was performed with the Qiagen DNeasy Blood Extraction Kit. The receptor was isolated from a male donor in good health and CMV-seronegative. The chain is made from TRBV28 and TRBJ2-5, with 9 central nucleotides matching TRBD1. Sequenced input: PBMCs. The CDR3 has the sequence CASTQRGQGVGTQYF. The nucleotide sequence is TGTGCCAGCACTCAGCGGGGACAGGGAGTTGGGACCCAGTACTTC.